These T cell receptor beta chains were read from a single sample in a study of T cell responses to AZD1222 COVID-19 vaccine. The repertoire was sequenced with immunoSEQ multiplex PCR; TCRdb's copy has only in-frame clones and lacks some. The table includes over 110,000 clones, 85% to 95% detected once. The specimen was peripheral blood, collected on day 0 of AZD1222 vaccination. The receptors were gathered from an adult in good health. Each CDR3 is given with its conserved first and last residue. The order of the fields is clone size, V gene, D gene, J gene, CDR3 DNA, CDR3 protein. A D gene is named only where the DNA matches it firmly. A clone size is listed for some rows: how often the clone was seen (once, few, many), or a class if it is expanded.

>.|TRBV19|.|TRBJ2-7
TGTGCCAGTAGCGGGACGAGCTCCTACGAGCAGTACTTC
CASSGTSSYEQYF
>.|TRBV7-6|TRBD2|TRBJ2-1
TGTGCCAGCAGCTTAGCGGGTAGCGGGAGGTACAATGAGCAGTTCTTC
CASSLAGSGRYNEQFF
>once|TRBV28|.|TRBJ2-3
TGTGCCAGCAGGCGACTCTTGCCCGGAGATACGCAGTATTTT
CASRRLLPGDTQYF
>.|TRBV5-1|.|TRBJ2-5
TGCGCCAGCAGCTCCCGTGGCAGAGGGGAGACCCAGTACTTC
CASSSRGRGETQYF
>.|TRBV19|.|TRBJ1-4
TGTGCCAGCTCGCGGAACGGTGAAAAACTGTTTTTT
CASSRNGEKLFF
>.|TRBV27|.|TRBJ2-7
TGTGCCAGCAGTTGCCGGGACTGGCTCTGGTGGGACGCCTACGAGCAGTACTTC
CASSCRDWLWWDAYEQYF
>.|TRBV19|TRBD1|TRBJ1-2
TGTGCCAGTAGCAACCAAATCCAGACAGGGAGCTATGGCTACACCTTC
CASSNQIQTGSYGYTF
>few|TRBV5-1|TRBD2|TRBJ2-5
TGCGCCAGCAGCTTGGGCCTACTAGCGGGAGGGCAGCAAGAGACCCAGTACTTC
CASSLGLLAGGQQETQYF
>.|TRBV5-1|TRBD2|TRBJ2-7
TGCGCCAGCAGCCTGACTAGCGGGGGATCCTACGAGCAGTACTTC
CASSLTSGGSYEQYF
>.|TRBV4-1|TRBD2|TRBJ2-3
TGCGCCAGCAGCCAAGCTCGGGATAACGGGAGGACAGATACGCAGTATTTT
CASSQARDNGRTDTQYF
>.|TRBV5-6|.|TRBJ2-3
TGTGCCAGCCATAAAGAAAGAGTGACGGATACGCAGTATTTT
CASHKERVTDTQYF
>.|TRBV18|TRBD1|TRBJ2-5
TGTGCCAGCTCACCCGGGACAGGGGGCCAAGAGACCCAGTACTTC
CASSPGTGGQETQYF
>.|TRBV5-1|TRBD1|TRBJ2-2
TGCGCCAGCAGCTTAATGGGACAGGGTAACACCGGGGAGCTGTTTTTT
CASSLMGQGNTGELFF
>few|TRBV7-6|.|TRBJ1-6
TGTGCCAGCAGCCCCAACCCGAGCTCCTATAATTCACCCCTCCACTTT
CASSPNPSSYNSPLHF
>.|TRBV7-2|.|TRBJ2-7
TGTGCCAGCAGCTTGTCTTCAGGGTCCTACGAGCAGTACTTC
CASSLSSGSYEQYF
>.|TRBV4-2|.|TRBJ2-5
TGTGCCAGCAGCCAAGGCACCCAAGAGACCCAGTACTTC
CASSQGTQETQYF
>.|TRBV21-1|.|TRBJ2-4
TGTGCCAGCAGTTCGTCGGGGGTCATTCAGTACTTC
CASSSSGVIQYF
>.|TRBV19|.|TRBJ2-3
TGTGCCACCGGGAAGAAAGATACGCAGTATTTT
CATGKKDTQYF
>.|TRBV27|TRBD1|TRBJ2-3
TGTGCCAGCAGTTTATCCCCCCCGGGGACAGGGCTGGATACGCAGTATTTT
CASSLSPPGTGLDTQYF
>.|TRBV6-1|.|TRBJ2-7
TGTGCCAGCAGTGAAACCGGGCGATGGGAGCAGTACTTC
CASSETGRWEQYF
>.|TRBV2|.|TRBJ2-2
TGTGCCAGCAGTGAAGCCTCCACCGGGGAGCTGTTTTTT
CASSEASTGELFF
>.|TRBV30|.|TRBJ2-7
TGTGCCTGGAGTGCCCACTCCTACGAGCAGTACTTC
CAWSAHSYEQYF
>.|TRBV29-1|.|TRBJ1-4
TGCAGCGTCCGATCTAGGGGTGAAAAACTGTTTTTT
CSVRSRGEKLFF
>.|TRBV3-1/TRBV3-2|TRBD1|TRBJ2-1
TGTGCCAGCAGCCTCAGGGGGAACGAGAATGAGCAGTTCTTC
CASSLRGNENEQFF
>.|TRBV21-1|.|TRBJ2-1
TGTGCCAGCAGCAAAGTAGGGCGGGAGGGACTGGAATCCTACAATGAGCAGTTCTTC
CASSKVGREGLESYNEQFF
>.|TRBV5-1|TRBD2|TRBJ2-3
TGCGCCAGCAGACTCGGAACGGGAGGGCCGCCAGATACGCAGTATTTT
CASRLGTGGPPDTQYF
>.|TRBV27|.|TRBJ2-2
TGTGCCAGCTCCTTGCGGAACACCGGGGAGCTGTTTTTT
CASSLRNTGELFF
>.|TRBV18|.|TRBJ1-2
TGTGCCAGCTCACCAGAGGAAACCGTCTATGGCTACACCTTC
CASSPEETVYGYTF
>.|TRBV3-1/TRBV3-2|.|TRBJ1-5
TGTGCCAGCAGCCAAGATATGGGGGGTAGCAATCAGCCCCAGCATTTT
CASSQDMGGSNQPQHF
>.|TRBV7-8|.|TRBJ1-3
TGTGCCAGCAGCGTAAGCACAGGGACTGGAAACACCATATATTTT
CASSVSTGTGNTIYF
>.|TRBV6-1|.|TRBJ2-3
TGTGCCAGCAGTGAACGACGGGGGCGGGGCACAGATACGCAGTATTTT
CASSERRGRGTDTQYF
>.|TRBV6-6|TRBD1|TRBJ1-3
TGTGCCAGCAGATCGGGACAGACCCTAGGCACCATATATTTT
CASRSGQTLGTIYF
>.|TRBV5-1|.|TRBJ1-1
TGCGCCAGCAGCTTGGTACGGTTGGGGGACACTGAAGCTTTCTTT
CASSLVRLGDTEAFF
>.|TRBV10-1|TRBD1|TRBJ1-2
TGCGCCAGCAGCCGGGACAGGGAACTCTATGGCTACACCTTC
CASSRDRELYGYTF
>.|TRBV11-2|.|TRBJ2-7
TGTGCCAGCAGCGTCGGGGCACTAAGCTCCTACGAGCAGTACTTC
CASSVGALSSYEQYF
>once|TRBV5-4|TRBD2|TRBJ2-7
TGTGCCAGCAGCTCTGAGGGGGGACTAGTATCTCTCGAGCAGTACTTC
CASSSEGGLVSLEQYF
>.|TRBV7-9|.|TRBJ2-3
TGTGCCAGCAGCTCAAGGCCCAGCACAGATACGCAGTATTTT
CASSSRPSTDTQYF
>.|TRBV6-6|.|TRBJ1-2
TGTGCCAGCAGTTACGGCGGGGGCTCTGACTATGGCTACACCTTC
CASSYGGGSDYGYTF
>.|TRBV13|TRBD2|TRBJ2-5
TGTGCCAGCAGATACACGGGGGGTCAAGAGACCCAGTACTTC
CASRYTGGQETQYF
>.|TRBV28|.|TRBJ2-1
TGTGCCAGCAATCCTCACGGGAGTGGACTTAACGACAATGAGCAGTTCTTC
CASNPHGSGLNDNEQFF
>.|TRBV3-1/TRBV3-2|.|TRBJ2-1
TGTGCCAGCGAAGGACGGTCCCGATTATACAATGAGCAGTTCTTC
CASEGRSRLYNEQFF
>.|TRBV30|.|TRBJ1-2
TGTGCCTGGAGTGTAAGCAGGGTGGATGGCTACACCTTC
CAWSVSRVDGYTF
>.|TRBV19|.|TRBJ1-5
TGTGCCACCCGGGACAACCTAGATCAGCCCCAGCATTTT
CATRDNLDQPQHF
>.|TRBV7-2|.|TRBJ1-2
TGTGCCAGCCATAACGGGGCCGATATTGGCTACACCTTC
CASHNGADIGYTF
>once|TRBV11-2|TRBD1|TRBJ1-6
TGTGCCAGCAGCTTATTGGACAGGAATTCACCCCTCCACTTT
CASSLLDRNSPLHF